The 8 T cell receptor beta chains in this list originate from one sample, sequenced in a study of T cells expressing NK-cell markers. Reanalyzing the 5' RACE reads, TCRdb keeps one entry per CDR3 protein, without DNA. The listing records 350,000 to 400,000 distinct CDR3 sequences. The sequencing input was blood T cells: a sorted CD56 or NKG2C T cell subset, CD4+ or CD8+ T cells, or bulk PBMC T cells (not recorded which). These receptors were obtained from a woman aged 45-65 years in good health.

This rearrangement joins TRBV6-6 to TRBJ2-2; as DNA is missing, the TRBD1 call by TCRdb cannot be tested. The germline V gene has CDR1 MNHNY and CDR2 SVGAGI (reference sequence). CDR3 length: 16 amino acids. CDR3 in amino acids: CASSYPTGQGTGELFF.

The chain employs TRBV27 and TRBJ1-5; TCRdb outputs TRBD1, but without DNA this stays unchecked. CDR3 size: 16 residues. Germline V gene data show CDR1 as MNHEY and CDR2 as SMNVEV (reference sequence). Here the CDR3 reads CASSFLGQGLNQPQHF.

J is TRBJ2-7 and V is TRBV4-1; TCRdb outputs TRBD2, but without DNA this stays unchecked. The CDR3 runs 13 residues. In germline, CDR1 is MGHRA, CDR2 YSYEKL. The CDR3 protein is CASSLVAGDEQYF.

The chain links TRBV4-2 to TRBJ1-4. CDR1 and CDR2 (germline): LGHNA, YNFKEQ. The CDR3 covers 16 residues. The CDR3 sequence is CASSQRGVATNEKLFF.

The chain employs TRBV5-1 and TRBJ2-1; checking the TCRdb D call of TRBD2 is not possible without DNA. This CDR3 has 15 amino acids. Germline CDR1 reads SGHRS; CDR2 reads YFSETQ. The CDR3 reads CASSPVGGSYNEQFF.

The CDR3 sequence is CASSAGPRANVLTF. The chain recombines TRBV5-1 with TRBJ2-6; the D call from TCRdb, TRBD1, cannot be confirmed without DNA. CDR1 and CDR2 (germline): SGHRS, YFSETQ. CDR3 size: 14 residues.

The rearrangement links TRBV12-3 or TRBV12-4 to TRBJ2-7; TCRdb's assignment of TRBD2 cannot be checked, as there is no DNA. This CDR3 contains 14 residues. Here the CDR3 reads CASSPVSSGYEQYF.

The rearrangement joins TRBV12-3 or TRBV12-4 to TRBJ1-4; the TRBD1 assignment by TCRdb is unverifiable without DNA. The CDR3 contains 13 residues. This CDR3 is CASSTGGSEKLFF.